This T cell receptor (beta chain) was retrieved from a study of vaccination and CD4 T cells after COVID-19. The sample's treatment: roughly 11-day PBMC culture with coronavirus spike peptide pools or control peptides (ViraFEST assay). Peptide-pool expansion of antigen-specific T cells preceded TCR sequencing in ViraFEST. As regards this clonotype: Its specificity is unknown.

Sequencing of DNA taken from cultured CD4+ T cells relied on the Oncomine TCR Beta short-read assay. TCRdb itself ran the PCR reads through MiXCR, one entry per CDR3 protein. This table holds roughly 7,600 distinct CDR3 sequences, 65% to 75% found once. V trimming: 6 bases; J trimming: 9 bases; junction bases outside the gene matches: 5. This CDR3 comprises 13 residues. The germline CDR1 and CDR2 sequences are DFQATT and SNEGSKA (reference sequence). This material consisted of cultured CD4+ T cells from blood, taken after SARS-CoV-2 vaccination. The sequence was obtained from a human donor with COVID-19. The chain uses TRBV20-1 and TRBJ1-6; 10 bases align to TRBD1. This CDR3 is CSAPGQGISPLHF. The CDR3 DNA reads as TGCAGTGCCCCGGGACAGGGGATTTCACCCCTCCACTTT.